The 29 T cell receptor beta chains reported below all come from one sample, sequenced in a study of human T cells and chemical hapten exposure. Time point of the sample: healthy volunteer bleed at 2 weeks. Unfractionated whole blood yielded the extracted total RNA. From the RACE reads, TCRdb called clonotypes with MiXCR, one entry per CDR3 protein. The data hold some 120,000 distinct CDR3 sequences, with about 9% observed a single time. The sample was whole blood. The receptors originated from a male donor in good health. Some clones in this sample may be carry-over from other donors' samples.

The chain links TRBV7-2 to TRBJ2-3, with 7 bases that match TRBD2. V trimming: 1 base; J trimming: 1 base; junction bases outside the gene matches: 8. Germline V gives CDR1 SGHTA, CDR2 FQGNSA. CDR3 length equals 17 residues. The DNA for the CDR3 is TGTGCCAGCAGCTTAGGGGCTGGGCTAGCGGGCACAGATACGCAGTATTTT. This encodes CASSLGAGLAGTDTQYF.

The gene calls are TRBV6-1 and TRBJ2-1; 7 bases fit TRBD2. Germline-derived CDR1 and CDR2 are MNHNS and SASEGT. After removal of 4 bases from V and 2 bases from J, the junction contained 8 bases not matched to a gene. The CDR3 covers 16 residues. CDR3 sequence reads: CASSALAAGAYNEQFF. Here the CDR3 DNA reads TGTGCCAGCAGTGCCCTAGCGGCGGGGGCCTACAATGAGCAGTTCTTC.

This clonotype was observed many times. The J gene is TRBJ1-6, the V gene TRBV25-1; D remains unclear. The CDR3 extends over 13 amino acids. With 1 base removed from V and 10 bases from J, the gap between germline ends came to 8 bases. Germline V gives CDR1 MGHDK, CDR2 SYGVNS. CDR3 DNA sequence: TGTGCCAGCAGTGAATTCTGGGTCTCACCCCTCCACTTT. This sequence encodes CASSEFWVSPLHF.

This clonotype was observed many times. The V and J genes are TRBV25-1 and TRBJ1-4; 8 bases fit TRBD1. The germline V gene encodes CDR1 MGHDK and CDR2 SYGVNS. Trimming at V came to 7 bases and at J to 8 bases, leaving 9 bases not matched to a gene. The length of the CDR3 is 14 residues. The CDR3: CASIRTGTGEKLFF. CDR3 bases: TGTGCCAGCATCCGTACCGGGACAGGAGAAAAACTGTTTTTT. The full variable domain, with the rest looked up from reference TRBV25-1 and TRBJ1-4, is EADIYQTPRYLVIGTGKKITLECSQTMGHDKMYWYQQDPGMELHLIHYSYGVNSTEKGDLSSESTVSRIRTEHFPLTLESARPSHTSQYLCASIRTGTGEKLFFGSGTQLSVL.

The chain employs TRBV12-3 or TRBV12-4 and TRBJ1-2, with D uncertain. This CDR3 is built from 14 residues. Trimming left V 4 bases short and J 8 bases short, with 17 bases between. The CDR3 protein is CASSYLDGSMGYTF. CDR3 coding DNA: TGTGCCAGCAGTTACTTGGACGGCTCTATGGGCTACACCTTC.

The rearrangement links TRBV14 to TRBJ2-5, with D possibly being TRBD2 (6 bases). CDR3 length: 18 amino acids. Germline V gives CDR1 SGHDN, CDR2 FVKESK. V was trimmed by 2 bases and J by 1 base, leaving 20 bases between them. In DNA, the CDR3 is TGTGCCAGCAGCCAAACGTTCGGGGCGGGGAAACGCCAAGAGACCCAGTACTTC. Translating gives CASSQTFGAGKRQETQYF.

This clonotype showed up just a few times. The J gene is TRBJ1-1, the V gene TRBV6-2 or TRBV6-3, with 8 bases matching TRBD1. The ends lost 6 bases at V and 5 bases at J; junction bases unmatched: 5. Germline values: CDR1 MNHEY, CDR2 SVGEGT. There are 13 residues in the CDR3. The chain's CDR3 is CASRQGGATEAFF. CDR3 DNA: TGTGCCAGCAGACAGGGGGGAGCTACTGAAGCTTTCTTT.

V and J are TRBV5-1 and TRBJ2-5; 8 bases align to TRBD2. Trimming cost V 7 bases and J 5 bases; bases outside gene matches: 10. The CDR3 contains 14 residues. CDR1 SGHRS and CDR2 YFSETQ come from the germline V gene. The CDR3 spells CASGLGGLGETQYF. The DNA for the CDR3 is TGCGCCAGCGGTCTAGGGGGACTAGGGGAGACCCAGTACTTC. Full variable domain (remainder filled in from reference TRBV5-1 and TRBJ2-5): KAGVTQTPRYLIKTRGQQVTLSCSPISGHRSVSWYQQTPGQGLQFLFEYFSETQRNKGNFPGRFSGRQFSNSRSEMNVSTLELGDSALYLCASGLGGLGETQYFGPGTRLLVL.

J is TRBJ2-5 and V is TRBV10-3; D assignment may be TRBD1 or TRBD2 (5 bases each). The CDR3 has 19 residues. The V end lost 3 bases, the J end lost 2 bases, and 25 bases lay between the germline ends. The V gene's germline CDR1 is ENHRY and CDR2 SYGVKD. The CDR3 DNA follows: TGTGCCATCAGTGAACCGGGGCAGGGTCCCGGTATGGGTCAAGAGACCCAGTACTTC. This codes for CAISEPGQGPGMGQETQYF.

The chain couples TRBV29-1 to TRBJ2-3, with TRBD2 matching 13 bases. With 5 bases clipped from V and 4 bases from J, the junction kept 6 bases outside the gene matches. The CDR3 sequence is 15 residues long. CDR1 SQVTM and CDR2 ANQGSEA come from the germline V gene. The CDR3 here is CSVLILAGGPDTQYF. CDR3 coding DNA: TGCAGCGTTCTAATACTAGCGGGGGGGCCAGATACGCAGTATTTT.

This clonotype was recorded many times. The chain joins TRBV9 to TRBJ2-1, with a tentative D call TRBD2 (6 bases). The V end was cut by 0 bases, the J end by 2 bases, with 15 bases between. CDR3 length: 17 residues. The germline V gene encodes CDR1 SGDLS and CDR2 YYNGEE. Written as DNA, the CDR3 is TGTGCCAGCAGCGTAGACCCGGCGGGAACTACCTACAATGAGCAGTTCTTC. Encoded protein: CASSVDPAGTTYNEQFF.

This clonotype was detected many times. The CDR3 region is CASSEGDKAYEQYF. In nucleotides, the CDR3 is TGTGCCAGCAGTGAAGGGGACAAGGCCTACGAGCAGTACTTC. The J gene is TRBJ2-7, the V gene TRBV2; a possible D gene is TRBD1 (6 bases). Germline values: CDR1 SNHLY, CDR2 FYNNEI. The V and J ends lost 1 base and 2 bases respectively, with 9 bases between them. The CDR3 has 14 amino acids. The full variable domain, completed using reference TRBV2 and TRBJ2-7, is EPEVTQTPSHQVTQMGQEVILRCVPISNHLYFYWYRQILGQKVEFLVSFYNNEISEKSEIFDDQFSVERPDGSNFTLKIRSTKLEDSAMYFCASSEGDKAYEQYFGPGTRLTVT.

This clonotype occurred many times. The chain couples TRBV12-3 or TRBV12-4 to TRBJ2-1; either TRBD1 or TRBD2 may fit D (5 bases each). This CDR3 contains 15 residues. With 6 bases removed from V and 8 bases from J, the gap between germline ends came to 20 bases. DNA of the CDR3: TGTGCCAGCAGGGAGATCGGGACCCCGAGCGATGAGCAGTTCTTC. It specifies CASREIGTPSDEQFF.

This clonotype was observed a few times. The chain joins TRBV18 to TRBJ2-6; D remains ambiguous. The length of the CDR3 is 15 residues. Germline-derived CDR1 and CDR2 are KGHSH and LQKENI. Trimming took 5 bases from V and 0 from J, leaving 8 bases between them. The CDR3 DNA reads TGTGCCAGCTCAACCGGAAACTCTGGGGCCAACGTCCTGACTTTC. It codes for CASSTGNSGANVLTF.

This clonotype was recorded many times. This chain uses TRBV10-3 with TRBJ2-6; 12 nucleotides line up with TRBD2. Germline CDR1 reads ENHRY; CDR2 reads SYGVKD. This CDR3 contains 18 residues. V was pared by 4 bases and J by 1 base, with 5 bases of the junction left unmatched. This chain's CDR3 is CAISASGRVPSGANVLTF. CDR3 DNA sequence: TGTGCCATCAGTGCTAGCGGGAGGGTGCCATCTGGGGCCAACGTCCTGACTTTC.

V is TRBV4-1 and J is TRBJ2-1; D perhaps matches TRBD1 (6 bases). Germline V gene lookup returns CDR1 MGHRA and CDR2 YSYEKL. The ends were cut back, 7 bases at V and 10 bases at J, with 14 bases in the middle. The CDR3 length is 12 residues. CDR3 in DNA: TGCGCCAGCAACACGTTTGGACAGGAGCAGTTCTTC. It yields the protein CASNTFGQEQFF.

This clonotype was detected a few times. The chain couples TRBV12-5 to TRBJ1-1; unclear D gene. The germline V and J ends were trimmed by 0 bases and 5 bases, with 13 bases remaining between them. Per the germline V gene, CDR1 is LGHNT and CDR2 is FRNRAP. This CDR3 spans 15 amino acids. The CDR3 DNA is TGTGCTAGTGGTTTGGTACCGAGGGTAAGGACTGAAGCTTTCTTT. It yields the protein CASGLVPRVRTEAFF.

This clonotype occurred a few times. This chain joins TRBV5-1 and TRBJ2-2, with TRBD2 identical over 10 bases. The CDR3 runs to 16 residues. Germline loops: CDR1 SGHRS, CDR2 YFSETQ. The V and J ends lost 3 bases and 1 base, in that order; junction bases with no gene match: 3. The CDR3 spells CASSYWTSGNTGELFF. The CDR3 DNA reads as TGCGCCAGCAGCTATTGGACTAGCGGGAACACCGGGGAGCTGTTTTTT.

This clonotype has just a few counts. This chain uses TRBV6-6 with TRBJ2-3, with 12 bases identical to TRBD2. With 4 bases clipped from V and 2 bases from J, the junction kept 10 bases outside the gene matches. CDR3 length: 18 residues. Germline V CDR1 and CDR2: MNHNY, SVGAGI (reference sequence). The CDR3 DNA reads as TGTGCCAGCAGTTCCCTAGCGGGGGGGGGAGGGATCACAGATACGCAGTATTTT. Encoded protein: CASSSLAGGGGITDTQYF.

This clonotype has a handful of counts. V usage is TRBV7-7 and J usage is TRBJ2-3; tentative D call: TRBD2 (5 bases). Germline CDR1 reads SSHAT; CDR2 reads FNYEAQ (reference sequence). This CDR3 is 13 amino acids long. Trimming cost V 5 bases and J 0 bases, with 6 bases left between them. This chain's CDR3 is CASSPGSTDTQYF. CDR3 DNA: TGTGCCAGCAGCCCGGGGAGCACAGATACGCAGTATTTT. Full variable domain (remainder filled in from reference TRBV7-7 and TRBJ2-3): GAGVSQSPRYKVTKRGQDVTLRCDPISSHATLYWYQQALGQGPEFLTYFNYEAQPDKSGLPSDRFSAERPEGSISTLTIQRTEQRDSAMYRCASSPGSTDTQYFGPGTRLTVL.

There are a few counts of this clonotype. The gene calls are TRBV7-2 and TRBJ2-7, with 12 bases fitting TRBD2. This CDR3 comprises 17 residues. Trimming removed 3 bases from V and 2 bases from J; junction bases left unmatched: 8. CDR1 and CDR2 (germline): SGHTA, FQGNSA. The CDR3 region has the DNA TGTGCCAGCAGCTTGTCTAGCGGGGGGGTAAACGCCTACGAGCAGTACTTC. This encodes CASSLSSGGVNAYEQYF.

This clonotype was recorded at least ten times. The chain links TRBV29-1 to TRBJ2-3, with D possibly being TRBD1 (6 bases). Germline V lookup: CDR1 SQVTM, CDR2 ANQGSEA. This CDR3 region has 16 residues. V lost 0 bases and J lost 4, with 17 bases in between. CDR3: CSVEDVQGSFADTQYF. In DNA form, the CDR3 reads TGCAGCGTTGAAGACGTCCAGGGGAGTTTTGCAGATACGCAGTATTTT.

As DNA, the CDR3 is TGTGCCAGCAGAAAGAGCTCTGGAAACACCATATATTTT. Amino acids: CASRKSSGNTIYF. This sequence joins TRBV27 and TRBJ1-3; D gene uncertain. This CDR3 has 13 residues. Germline V gene lookup returns CDR1 MNHEY and CDR2 SMNVEV (reference sequence). Trimming stripped 6 bases from V and 0 bases from J, with 6 bases between.

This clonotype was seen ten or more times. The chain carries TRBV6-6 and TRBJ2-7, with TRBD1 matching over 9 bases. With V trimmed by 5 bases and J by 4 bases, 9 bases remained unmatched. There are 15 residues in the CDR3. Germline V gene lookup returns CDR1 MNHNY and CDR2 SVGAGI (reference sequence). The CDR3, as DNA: TGTGCCAGCAGTACCACAGGGGGCTTTCGGTACGAGCAGTACTTC. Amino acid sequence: CASSTTGGFRYEQYF.

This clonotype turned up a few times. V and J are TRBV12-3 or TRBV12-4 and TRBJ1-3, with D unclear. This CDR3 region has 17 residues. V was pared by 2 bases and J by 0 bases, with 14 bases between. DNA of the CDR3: TGTGCCAGCAGTTTACTTCGAGAAAGGCTCTCTGGAAACACCATATATTTT. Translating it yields CASSLLRERLSGNTIYF.

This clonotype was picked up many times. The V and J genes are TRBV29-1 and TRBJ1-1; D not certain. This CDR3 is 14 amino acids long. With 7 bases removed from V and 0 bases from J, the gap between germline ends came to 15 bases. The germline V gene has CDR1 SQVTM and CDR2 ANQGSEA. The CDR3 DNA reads TGCAGCGCCTCTTACCGACTTGTGAACACTGAAGCTTTCTTT. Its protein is CSASYRLVNTEAFF. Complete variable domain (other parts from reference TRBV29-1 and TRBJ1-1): SAVISQKPSRDICQRGTSLTIQCQVDSQVTMMFWYRQQPGQSLTLIATANQGSEATYESGFVIDKFPISRPNLTFSTLTVSNMSPEDSSIYLCSASYRLVNTEAFFGQGTRLTVV.

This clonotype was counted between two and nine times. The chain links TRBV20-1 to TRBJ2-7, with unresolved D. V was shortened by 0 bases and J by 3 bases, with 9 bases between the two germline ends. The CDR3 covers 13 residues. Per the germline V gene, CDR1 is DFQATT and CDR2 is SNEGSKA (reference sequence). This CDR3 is CSARDHVFYEQYF. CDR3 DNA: TGCAGTGCTAGAGATCACGTCTTCTACGAGCAGTACTTC.

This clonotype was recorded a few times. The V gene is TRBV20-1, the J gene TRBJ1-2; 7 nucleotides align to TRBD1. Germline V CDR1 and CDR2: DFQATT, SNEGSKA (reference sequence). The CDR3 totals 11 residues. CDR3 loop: CSLGGNYGYTF. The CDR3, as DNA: TGCAGCCTAGGGGGCAACTATGGCTACACCTTC.

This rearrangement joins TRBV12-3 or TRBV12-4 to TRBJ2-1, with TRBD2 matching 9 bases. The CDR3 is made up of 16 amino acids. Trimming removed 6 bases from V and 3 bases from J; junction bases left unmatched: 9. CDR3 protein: CASRFSGTSSYNEQFF. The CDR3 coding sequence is TGTGCCAGCAGATTTTCCGGGACTAGCAGCTACAATGAGCAGTTCTTC.